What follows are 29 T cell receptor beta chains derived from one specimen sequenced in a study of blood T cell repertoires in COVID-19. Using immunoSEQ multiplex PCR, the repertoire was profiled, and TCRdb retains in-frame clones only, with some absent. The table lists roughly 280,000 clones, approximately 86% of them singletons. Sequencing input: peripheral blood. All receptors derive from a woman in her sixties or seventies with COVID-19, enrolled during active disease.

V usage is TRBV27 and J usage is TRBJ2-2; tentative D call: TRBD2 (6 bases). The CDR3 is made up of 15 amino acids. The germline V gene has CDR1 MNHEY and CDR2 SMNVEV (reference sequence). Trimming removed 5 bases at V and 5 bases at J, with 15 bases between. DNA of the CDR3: TGTGCCAGCAGTCTTACTAGCCTGCAGACCGGGGAGCTGTTTTTT. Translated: CASSLTSLQTGELFF.

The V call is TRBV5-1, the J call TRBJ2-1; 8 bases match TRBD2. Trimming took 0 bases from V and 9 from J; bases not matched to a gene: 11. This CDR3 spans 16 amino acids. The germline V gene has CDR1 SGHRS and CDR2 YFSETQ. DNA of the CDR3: TGCGCCAGCAGCTTGGTTAATCCGGGAGGGCCCTCTGAGCAGTTCTTC. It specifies CASSLVNPGGPSEQFF.

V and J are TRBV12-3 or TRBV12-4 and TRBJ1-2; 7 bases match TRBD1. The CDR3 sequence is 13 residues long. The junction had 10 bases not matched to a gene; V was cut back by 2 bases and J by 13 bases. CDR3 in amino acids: CASSLRGTAGSTF. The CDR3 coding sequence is TGTGCCAGCAGTTTAAGAGGGACAGCTGGTTCCACCTTC.

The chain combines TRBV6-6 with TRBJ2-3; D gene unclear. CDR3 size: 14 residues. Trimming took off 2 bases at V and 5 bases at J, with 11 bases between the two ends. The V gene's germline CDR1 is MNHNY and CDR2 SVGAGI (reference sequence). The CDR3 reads CASSYGQVEDTQYF. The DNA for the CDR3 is TGTGCCAGCAGTTACGGCCAAGTTGAAGATACGCAGTATTTT.

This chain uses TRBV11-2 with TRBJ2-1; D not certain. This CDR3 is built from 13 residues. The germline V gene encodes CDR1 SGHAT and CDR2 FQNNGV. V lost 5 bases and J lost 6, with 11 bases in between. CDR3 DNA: TGTGCCAGCAGCACAGATTCAGGCAATGAGCAGTTCTTC. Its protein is CASSTDSGNEQFF.

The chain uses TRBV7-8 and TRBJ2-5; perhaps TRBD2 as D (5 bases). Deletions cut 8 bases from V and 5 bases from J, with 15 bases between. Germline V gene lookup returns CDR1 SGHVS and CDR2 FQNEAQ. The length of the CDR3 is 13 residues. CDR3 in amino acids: CASEAERRETQYF. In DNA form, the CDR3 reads TGTGCCAGCGAGGCTGAACGGAGGGAGACCCAGTACTTC.

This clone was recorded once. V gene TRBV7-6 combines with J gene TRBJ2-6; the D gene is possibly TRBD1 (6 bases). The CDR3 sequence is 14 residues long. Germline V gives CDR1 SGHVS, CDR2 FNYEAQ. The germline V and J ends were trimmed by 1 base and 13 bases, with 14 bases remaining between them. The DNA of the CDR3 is TGTGCCAGCAGCTTAGGCCCCGGACAGACGGTCCTGACTTTC. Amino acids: CASSLGPGQTVLTF.

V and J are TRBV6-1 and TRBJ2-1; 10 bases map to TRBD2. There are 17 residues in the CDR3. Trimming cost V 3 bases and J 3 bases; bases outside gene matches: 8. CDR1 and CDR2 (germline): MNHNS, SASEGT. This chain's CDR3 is CASSDFPLAGVYNEQFF. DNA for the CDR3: TGTGCCAGCAGTGATTTCCCGCTAGCGGGAGTCTACAATGAGCAGTTCTTC.

CDR3 sequence: CASSYLPLSGNTIYF. DNA of the CDR3: TGTGCCAGCAGTTACCTCCCCCTCTCTGGAAACACCATATATTTT. The chain is built from TRBV6-5 and TRBJ1-3; D not certain. Trimming cost V 2 bases and J 0 bases, with 8 bases left between them. Germline CDR1 MNHEY, CDR2 SVGAGI. This CDR3 is built from 15 residues.

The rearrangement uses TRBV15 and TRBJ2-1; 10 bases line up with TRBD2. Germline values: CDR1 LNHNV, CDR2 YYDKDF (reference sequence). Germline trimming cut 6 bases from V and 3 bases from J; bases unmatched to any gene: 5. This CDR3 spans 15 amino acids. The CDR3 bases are TGTGCCACCAGATCCAAGCGGGAGGGCTACAATGAGCAGTTCTTC. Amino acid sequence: CATRSKREGYNEQFF. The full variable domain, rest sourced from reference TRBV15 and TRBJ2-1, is DAMVIQNPRYQVTQFGKPVTLSCSQTLNHNVMYWYQQKSSQAPKLLFHYYDKDFNNEADTPDNFQSRRPNTSFCFLDIRSPGLGDTAMYLCATRSKREGYNEQFFGPGTRLTVL.

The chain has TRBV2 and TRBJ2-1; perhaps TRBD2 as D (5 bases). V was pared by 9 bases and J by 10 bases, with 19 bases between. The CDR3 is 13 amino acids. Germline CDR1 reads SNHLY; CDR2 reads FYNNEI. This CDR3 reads CASKRAAAEEQFF. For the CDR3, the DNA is TGTGCCAGTAAAAGAGCGGCCGCGGAGGAGCAGTTCTTC. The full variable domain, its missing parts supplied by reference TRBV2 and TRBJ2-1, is EPEVTQTPSHQVTQMGQEVILRCVPISNHLYFYWYRQILGQKVEFLVSFYNNEISEKSEIFDDQFSVERPDGSNFTLKIRSTKLEDSAMYFCASKRAAAEEQFFGPGTRLTVL.

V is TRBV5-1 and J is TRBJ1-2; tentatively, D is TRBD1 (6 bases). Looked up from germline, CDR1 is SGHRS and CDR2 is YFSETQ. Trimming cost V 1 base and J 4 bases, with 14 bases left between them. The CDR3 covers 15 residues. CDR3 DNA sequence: TGCGCCAGCAGCTTGTCACAGGGACACTTCTATGGCTACACCTTC. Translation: CASSLSQGHFYGYTF.

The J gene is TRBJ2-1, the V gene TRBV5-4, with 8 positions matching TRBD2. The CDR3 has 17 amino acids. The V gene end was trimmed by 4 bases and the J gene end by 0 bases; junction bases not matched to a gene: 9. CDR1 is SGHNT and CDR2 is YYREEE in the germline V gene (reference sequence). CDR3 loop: CASSTIPSGSSYNEQFF. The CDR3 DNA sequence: TGTGCCAGCAGCACCATCCCCAGCGGGAGCTCCTACAATGAGCAGTTCTTC.

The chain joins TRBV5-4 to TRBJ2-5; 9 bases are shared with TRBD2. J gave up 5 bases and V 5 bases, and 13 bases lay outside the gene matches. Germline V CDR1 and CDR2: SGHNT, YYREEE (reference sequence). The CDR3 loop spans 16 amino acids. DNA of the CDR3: TGTGCCAGCAGTCGTGAGGGGGGGACTAGCTTGGAGACCCAGTACTTC. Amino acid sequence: CASSREGGTSLETQYF.

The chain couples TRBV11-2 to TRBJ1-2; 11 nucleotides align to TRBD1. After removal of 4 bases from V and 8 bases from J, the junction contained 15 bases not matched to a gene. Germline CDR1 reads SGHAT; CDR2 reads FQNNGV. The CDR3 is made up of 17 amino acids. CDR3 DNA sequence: TGTGCCAGCAGCTCCTCTCCGGGACAGGGGGTGTATGGAGGCTACACCTTC. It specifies CASSSSPGQGVYGGYTF.

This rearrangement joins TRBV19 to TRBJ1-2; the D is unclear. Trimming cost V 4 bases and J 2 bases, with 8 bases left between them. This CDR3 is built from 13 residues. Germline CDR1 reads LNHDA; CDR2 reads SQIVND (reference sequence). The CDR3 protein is CASSRSLNYGYTF. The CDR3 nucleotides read TGTGCCAGTAGTAGATCCCTAAACTATGGCTACACCTTC.

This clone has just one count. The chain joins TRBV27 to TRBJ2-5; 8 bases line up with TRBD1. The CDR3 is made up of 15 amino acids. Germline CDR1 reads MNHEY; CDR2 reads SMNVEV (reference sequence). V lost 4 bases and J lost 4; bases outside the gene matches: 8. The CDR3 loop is CASSYWTGMRETQYF. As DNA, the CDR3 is TGTGCCAGCAGTTACTGGACAGGGATGCGAGAGACCCAGTACTTC.

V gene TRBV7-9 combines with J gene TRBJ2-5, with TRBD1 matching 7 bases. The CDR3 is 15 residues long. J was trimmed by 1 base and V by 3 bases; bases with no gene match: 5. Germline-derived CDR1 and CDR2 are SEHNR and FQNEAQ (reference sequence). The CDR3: CASSFAGGIQETQYF. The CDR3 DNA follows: TGTGCCAGCAGCTTTGCAGGGGGTATCCAAGAGACCCAGTACTTC.

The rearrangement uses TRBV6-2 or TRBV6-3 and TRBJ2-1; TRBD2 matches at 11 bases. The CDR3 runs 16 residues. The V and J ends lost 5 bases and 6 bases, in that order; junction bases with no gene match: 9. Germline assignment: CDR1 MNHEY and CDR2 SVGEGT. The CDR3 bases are TGTGCCAGCAGTCCACCGGGACTAGCGGCATCCAATGAGCAGTTCTTC. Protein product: CASSPPGLAASNEQFF.

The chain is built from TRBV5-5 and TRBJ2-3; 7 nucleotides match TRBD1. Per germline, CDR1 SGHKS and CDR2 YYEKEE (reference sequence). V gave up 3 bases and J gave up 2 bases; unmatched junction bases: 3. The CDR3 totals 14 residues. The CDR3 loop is CASSWGQNTDTQYF. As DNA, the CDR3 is TGTGCCAGCAGCTGGGGACAGAACACAGATACGCAGTATTTT.

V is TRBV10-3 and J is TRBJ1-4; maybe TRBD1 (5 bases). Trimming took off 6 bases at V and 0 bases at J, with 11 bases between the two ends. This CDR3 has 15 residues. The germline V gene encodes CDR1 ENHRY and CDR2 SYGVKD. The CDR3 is CAIRPSGSTNEKLFF. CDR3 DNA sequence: TGTGCCATCAGACCATCAGGGTCAACTAATGAAAAACTGTTTTTT.

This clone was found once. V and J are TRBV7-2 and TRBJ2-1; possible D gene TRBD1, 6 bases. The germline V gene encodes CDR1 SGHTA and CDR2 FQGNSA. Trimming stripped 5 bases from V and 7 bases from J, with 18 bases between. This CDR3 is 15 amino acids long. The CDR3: CASSPGQRWGNEQFF. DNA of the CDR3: TGTGCCAGCAGCCCCGGACAGAGGTGGGGAAATGAGCAGTTCTTC.

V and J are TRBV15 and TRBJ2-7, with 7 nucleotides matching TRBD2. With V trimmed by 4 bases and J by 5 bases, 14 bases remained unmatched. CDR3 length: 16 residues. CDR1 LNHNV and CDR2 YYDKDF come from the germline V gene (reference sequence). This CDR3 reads CATSIQKTSRPHEQYF. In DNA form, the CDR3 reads TGTGCCACCAGCATTCAAAAGACTAGCAGACCTCACGAGCAGTACTTC. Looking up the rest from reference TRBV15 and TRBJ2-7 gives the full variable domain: DAMVIQNPRYQVTQFGKPVTLSCSQTLNHNVMYWYQQKSSQAPKLLFHYYDKDFNNEADTPDNFQSRRPNTSFCFLDIRSPGLGDTAMYLCATSIQKTSRPHEQYFGPGTRLTVT.

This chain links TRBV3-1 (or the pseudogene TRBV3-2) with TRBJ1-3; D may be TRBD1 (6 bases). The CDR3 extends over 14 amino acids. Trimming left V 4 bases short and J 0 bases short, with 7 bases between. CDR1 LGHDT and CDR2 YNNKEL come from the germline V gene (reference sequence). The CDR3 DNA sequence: TGTGCCAGCAGCCCGGACAGCTCTGGAAACACCATATATTTT. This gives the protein CASSPDSSGNTIYF.

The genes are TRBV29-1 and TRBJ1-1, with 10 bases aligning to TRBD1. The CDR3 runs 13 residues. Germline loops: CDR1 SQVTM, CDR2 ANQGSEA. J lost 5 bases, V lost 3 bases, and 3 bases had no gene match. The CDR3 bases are TGCAGCGTTGAGGGGACAGGGGCTACTGAAGCTTTCTTT. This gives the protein CSVEGTGATEAFF.

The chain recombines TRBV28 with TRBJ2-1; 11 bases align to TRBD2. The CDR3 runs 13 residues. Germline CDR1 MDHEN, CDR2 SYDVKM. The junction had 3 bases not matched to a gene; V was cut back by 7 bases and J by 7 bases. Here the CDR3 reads CASTRLAGNEQFF. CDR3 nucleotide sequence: TGTGCCAGCACCCGACTAGCGGGGAATGAGCAGTTCTTC.

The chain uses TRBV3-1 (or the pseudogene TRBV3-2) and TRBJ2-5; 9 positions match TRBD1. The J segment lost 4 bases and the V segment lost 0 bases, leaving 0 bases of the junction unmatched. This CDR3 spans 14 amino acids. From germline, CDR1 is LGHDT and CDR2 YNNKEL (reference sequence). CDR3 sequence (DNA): TGTGCCAGCAGCCAAGAGGACAGGGGAGAGACCCAGTACTTC. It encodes CASSQEDRGETQYF.

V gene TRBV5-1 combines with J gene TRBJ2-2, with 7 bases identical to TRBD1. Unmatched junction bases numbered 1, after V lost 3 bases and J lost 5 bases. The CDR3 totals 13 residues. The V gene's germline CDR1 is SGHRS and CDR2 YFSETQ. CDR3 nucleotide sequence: TGCGCCAGCAGCTCCAGGGGGACCGGGGAGCTGTTTTTT. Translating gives CASSSRGTGELFF. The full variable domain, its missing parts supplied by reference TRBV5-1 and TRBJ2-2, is KAGVTQTPRYLIKTRGQQVTLSCSPISGHRSVSWYQQTPGQGLQFLFEYFSETQRNKGNFPGRFSGRQFSNSRSEMNVSTLELGDSALYLCASSSRGTGELFFGEGSRLTVL.

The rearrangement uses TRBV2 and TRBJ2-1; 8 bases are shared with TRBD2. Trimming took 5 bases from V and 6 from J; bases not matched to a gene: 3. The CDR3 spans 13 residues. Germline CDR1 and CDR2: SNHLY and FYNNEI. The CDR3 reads CASSSGTSNEQFF. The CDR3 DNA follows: TGTGCCAGCAGTTCCGGGACTAGCAATGAGCAGTTCTTC.